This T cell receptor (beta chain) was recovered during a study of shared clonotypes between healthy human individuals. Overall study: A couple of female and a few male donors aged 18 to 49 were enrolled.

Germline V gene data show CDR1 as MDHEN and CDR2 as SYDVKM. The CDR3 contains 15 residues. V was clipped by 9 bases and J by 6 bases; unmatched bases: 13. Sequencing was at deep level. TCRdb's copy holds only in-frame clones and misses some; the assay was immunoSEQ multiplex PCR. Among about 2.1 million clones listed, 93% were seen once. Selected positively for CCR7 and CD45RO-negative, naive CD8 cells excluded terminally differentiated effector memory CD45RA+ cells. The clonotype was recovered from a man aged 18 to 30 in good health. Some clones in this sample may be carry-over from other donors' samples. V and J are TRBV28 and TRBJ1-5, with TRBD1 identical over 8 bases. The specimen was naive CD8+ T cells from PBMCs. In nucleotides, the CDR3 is TGTGCCAGTTCTCTTGGCAGGGGGCGAACTCAGCCCCAGCATTTT. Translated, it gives CASSLGRGRTQPQHF.